The 18 T cell receptor beta chains listed next were all sequenced from one sample in a study of T cell responses to AZD1222 COVID-19 vaccine. Produced via immunoSEQ multiplex PCR; TCRdb's table is partial and in-frame only. The data hold tens of thousands of clones, with about nine tenths observed a single time. Sequenced here: peripheral blood, sampled on day 0 of AZD1222 vaccination. The receptors shown here come from an adult in good health.

The CDR3 sequence: CSASVGLAWETQYF. In DNA, the CDR3 is TGCAGTGCTAGTGTGGGACTAGCATGGGAGACCCAGTACTTC. The rearrangement joins TRBV20-1 to TRBJ2-5; 9 bases match TRBD2. This CDR3 has 14 residues. The junction had 7 bases not matched to a gene; V was cut back by 3 bases and J by 5 bases. The germline V gene encodes CDR1 DFQATT and CDR2 SNEGSKA (reference sequence).

The chain employs TRBV28 and TRBJ1-2, with D perhaps TRBD1 (6 bases). The CDR3 totals 13 residues. Trimming took off 3 bases at V and 8 bases at J, with 13 bases between the two ends. Germline lookup yields CDR1 MDHEN and CDR2 SYDVKM. The DNA of the CDR3 is TGTGCCAGCAGTTTTCAGGGGTGGGGAGGCTACACCTTC. It codes for CASSFQGWGGYTF.

This chain links TRBV5-1 with TRBJ1-3; 7 bases are a match to TRBD1. J was trimmed by 3 bases and V by 3 bases; bases with no gene match: 6. CDR3 length: 15 amino acids. CDR1 and CDR2 (germline): SGHRS, YFSETQ. The DNA of the CDR3 is TGCGCCAGCAGCTCCACAGGGGTGGATGGAAACACCATATATTTT. Translation: CASSSTGVDGNTIYF.

This sequence joins TRBV11-2 and TRBJ2-2; D gene uncertain. Germline values: CDR1 SGHAT, CDR2 FQNNGV. V dropped 1 base and J dropped 7 bases, with 10 bases sitting between them. The CDR3 has 14 residues. The CDR3, as DNA: TGTGCCAGCAGCTTAGTATCTAGTGGCGGGGAGCTGTTTTTT. Encoded protein: CASSLVSSGGELFF.

This rearrangement joins TRBV11-2 to TRBJ1-2, with 8 bases that match TRBD1. Germline trimming cut 4 bases from V and 4 bases from J; bases unmatched to any gene: 5. Germline values: CDR1 SGHAT, CDR2 FQNNGV. This CDR3 has 14 residues. The CDR3 region is CASSSDRAGYGYTF. CDR3 bases: TGTGCCAGCAGCTCGGACAGGGCTGGCTATGGCTACACCTTC.

This chain uses TRBV5-1 with TRBJ1-5; D is unclear. The CDR3 sequence is 23 residues long. In germline, CDR1 is SGHRS, CDR2 YFSETQ. V lost 4 bases and J lost 2, with 37 bases in between. CDR3 sequence (DNA): TGCGCCAGCAGCGACCGAGTGGGCGAAAGGCTCCGGGGAGGGTCTTCTGGCAATCAGCCCCAGCATTTT. Translated: CASSDRVGERLRGGSSGNQPQHF.

The chain has TRBV18 and TRBJ1-5, with 7 bases lining up with TRBD1. The junction had 5 bases not matched to a gene; V was cut back by 0 bases and J by 0 bases. Germline-derived CDR1 and CDR2 are KGHSH and LQKENI. The CDR3 has 17 amino acids. The DNA for the CDR3 is TGTGCCAGCTCACCACCGGGACAGACTTATAGCAATCAGCCCCAGCATTTT. This gives the protein CASSPPGQTYSNQPQHF.

The V and J genes are TRBV5-5 and TRBJ1-2; tentative D call: TRBD1 (5 bases). The CDR3 spans 14 residues. The germline V and J ends were trimmed by 6 bases and 3 bases, with 15 bases remaining between them. Per germline, CDR1 SGHKS and CDR2 YYEKEE (reference sequence). The CDR3 bases are TGTGCCAGCACCGACAGCCCCGGGGACTATGGCTACACCTTC. Protein product: CASTDSPGDYGYTF.

The chain links TRBV7-9 to TRBJ1-2, with 8 bases fitting TRBD1. The J segment lost 8 bases and the V segment lost 5 bases, leaving 7 bases of the junction unmatched. The CDR3 consists of 13 residues. Germline V gene sequence: CDR1 SEHNR, CDR2 FQNEAQ (reference sequence). This chain's CDR3 is CASSPQGALGYTF. DNA for the CDR3: TGTGCCAGCAGCCCTCAGGGGGCCCTCGGCTACACCTTC.

This clone occurred once. The chain recombines TRBV6-6 with TRBJ1-2; D remains ambiguous. CDR3 size: 14 residues. In germline, CDR1 is MNHNY, CDR2 SVGAGI (reference sequence). The V gene lost 4 bases and the J gene lost 1 base, with 10 bases spanning the gap. Here the CDR3 DNA reads TGTGCCAGCAGTTTAGGAGGGCTTAACTATGGCTACACCTTC. Translated: CASSLGGLNYGYTF.

CDR3 DNA sequence: TGTGCCAGCAGCCAGGGGGAATGGGATGAGCAGTTCTTC. It encodes CASSQGEWDEQFF. The V and J genes are TRBV7-9 and TRBJ2-1; 7 positions match TRBD1. Germline assignment: CDR1 SEHNR and CDR2 FQNEAQ (reference sequence). CDR3 size: 13 residues. J was trimmed by 8 bases and V by 5 bases; bases with no gene match: 6.

This clone occurred once. J is TRBJ2-2 and V is TRBV11-1, with D possibly matching TRBD2 (6 bases). Germline V CDR1 and CDR2: SGHAT, FQDESV (reference sequence). The CDR3 has 15 amino acids. Trimming pared 1 base from V and 3 bases from J, leaving 9 bases between. CDR3 in amino acids: CASSLGRGYTGELFF. DNA for the CDR3: TGTGCCAGCAGCTTAGGGAGGGGCTACACCGGGGAGCTGTTTTTT. Variable domain in full (rest from reference TRBV11-1 and TRBJ2-2): EAEVAQSPRYKITEKSQAVAFWCDPISGHATLYWYRQILGQGPELLVQFQDESVVDDSQLPKDRFSAERLKGVDSTLKIQPAELGDSAMYLCASSLGRGYTGELFFGEGSRLTVL.

This clone was picked up a small number of times. This chain joins TRBV7-9 and TRBJ2-7, with D maybe TRBD2 (6 bases). V lost 1 base, J lost 6 bases, and 13 bases lay in between. Germline loops: CDR1 SEHNR, CDR2 FQNEAQ (reference sequence). The length of the CDR3 is 14 residues. The CDR3: CASSLDGGSAEQYF. The CDR3 nucleotides read TGTGCCAGCAGCTTAGATGGGGGGTCGGCCGAGCAGTACTTC. Variable domain in full (rest from reference TRBV7-9 and TRBJ2-7): DTGVSQNPRHKITKRGQNVTFRCDPISEHNRLYWYRQTLGQGPEFLTYFQNEAQLEKSRLLSDRFSAERPKGSFSTLEIQRTEQGDSAMYLCASSLDGGSAEQYFGPGTRLTVT.

The rearrangement links TRBV16 to TRBJ1-2, with D perhaps matching TRBD1 (5 bases). CDR1 is KGHSY, CDR2 FQNENV, per germline. This CDR3 contains 15 residues. Trimming removed 0 bases at V and 2 bases at J, with 10 bases between. CDR3 in amino acids: CASSQSGRTNYGYTF. CDR3 bases: TGTGCCAGCAGCCAATCTGGGCGGACAAACTATGGCTACACCTTC.

This rearrangement joins TRBV12-2 to TRBJ1-5; no DNA check was done on the table's D call, TRBD1. TRBV12-2 is a pseudogene. This CDR3 is 17 amino acids long. The CDR3 DNA follows: TGTGCAAGTCGCTTAGCCCTACAGGGGGACAGCAATCAGCCCCAGCATTTT. As protein: CASRLALQGDSNQPQHF.

This clone has a single count. The junction departs from germline at one end; a sequencing error may be responsible. The gene calls are TRBV5-4 and TRBJ1-2; D gene uncertain. CDR1 SGHNT and CDR2 YYREEE come from the germline V gene (reference sequence). The CDR3 runs to 11 residues. DNA for the CDR3: TGTGCCAGCAGCTTTAACTATGGCTATACCTTC. This translates into CASSFNYGYTF.

The rearrangement uses TRBV4-1 and TRBJ1-5, with 7 positions matching TRBD1. Germline V CDR1 and CDR2: MGHRA, YSYEKL. The V and J ends lost 2 bases and 0 bases, in that order; junction bases with no gene match: 7. This CDR3 has 17 amino acids. The CDR3 sequence: CASSQSWDSDSNQPQHF. The CDR3, as DNA: TGCGCCAGCAGCCAATCCTGGGACAGTGATAGCAATCAGCCCCAGCATTTT.

This chain connects TRBV11-2 to TRBJ1-5; maybe TRBD1 (5 bases). Germline loops: CDR1 SGHAT, CDR2 FQNNGV. The CDR3 has 13 residues. Trimming removed 8 bases at V and 5 bases at J, with 13 bases between. CDR3 residues: CASGEGLDQPQHF. For the CDR3, the DNA is TGTGCCAGCGGGGAGGGGCTGGATCAGCCCCAGCATTTT.